The 24 T cell receptor beta chains listed next were all sequenced from one sample in a study of T cells expressing NK-cell markers. TCRdb reprocessed the 5' RACE reads and stores each CDR3 protein as one record, lacking DNA. The sample table sets out 300,000 to 500,000 distinct CDR3 sequences. The material sequenced was blood T cells: a sorted CD56 or NKG2C T cell subset, CD4+ or CD8+ T cells, or bulk PBMC T cells (not recorded which). These receptors originate from a woman aged 50 to 60 in good health.

The J gene is TRBJ2-7, the V gene TRBV5-1. This CDR3 has 14 amino acids. Germline V CDR1 and CDR2: SGHRS, YFSETQ. This CDR3 reads CASKKERGSYEQYF.

The chain links TRBV7-9 to TRBJ2-1; TCRdb returns TRBD2, unconfirmable since there is no DNA. This CDR3 is 15 amino acids long. CDR1 is SEHNR, CDR2 FQNEAQ, per germline (reference sequence). The CDR3 reads CASSSTSGSRGEQFF.

The chain has TRBV9 and TRBJ2-5; the D call of TRBD2 rests on TCRdb alone, since no DNA is present to check it. CDR3 length equals 14 residues. The germline V gene has CDR1 SGDLS and CDR2 YYNGEE. The CDR3 protein is CASSVEGRGETQYF.

This chain joins TRBV20-1 and TRBJ2-5; absent DNA, TCRdb's TRBD2 call cannot be checked. Germline-derived CDR1 and CDR2 are DFQATT and SNEGSKA (reference sequence). This CDR3 comprises 14 residues. The CDR3 reads CSAGSHSGKETQYF.

V gene TRBV12-3 or TRBV12-4 combines with J gene TRBJ2-7; TCRdb's D call of TRBD1 is untestable without DNA. The CDR3 runs to 13 residues. Here the CDR3 reads CASSEAGRHEQYF.

The chain carries TRBV6-1 and TRBJ2-7; with no DNA, the TCRdb D assignment of TRBD2 cannot be verified. Germline CDR1 reads MNHNS; CDR2 reads SASEGT. This CDR3 spans 13 amino acids. This CDR3 is CASGLAGDREQYF.

The rearrangement joins TRBV10-3 to TRBJ2-5; TCRdb designates TRBD2, a call that cannot be tested without DNA. Looked up from germline, CDR1 is ENHRY and CDR2 is SYGVKD. This CDR3 is 17 amino acids long. The chain's CDR3 is CAISESPSGSAQETQYF.

This chain connects TRBV5-6 to TRBJ1-2. Germline CDR1 SGHDT, CDR2 YYEEEE. The CDR3 is 13 amino acids. CDR3 residues: CASSLSRDYGYTF. Filled out from reference TRBV5-6 and TRBJ1-2, the complete variable domain reads DAGVTQSPTHLIKTRGQQVTLRCSPKSGHDTVSWYQQALGQGPQFIFQYYEEEERQRGNFPDRFSGHQFPNYSSELNVNALLLGDSALYLCASSLSRDYGYTFGSGTRLTVV.

The chain links TRBV18 to TRBJ1-1. CDR3 length equals 13 residues. In germline, CDR1 is KGHSH, CDR2 LQKENI. CDR3: CASSRVKNTEAFF.

The V and J genes are TRBV20-1 and TRBJ2-3; TCRdb outputs TRBD2, but without DNA this stays unchecked. This CDR3 is built from 15 residues. The germline CDR1 and CDR2 sequences are DFQATT and SNEGSKA (reference sequence). The CDR3 here is CSARLAGGRGLVEYF.

J is TRBJ2-3 and V is TRBV6-5; with no DNA, the TCRdb D assignment of TRBD1 cannot be verified. CDR1 and CDR2 from the germline V gene are MNHEY and SVGAGI. The CDR3 is made up of 15 amino acids. This chain's CDR3 is CASSSPRGSTDTQYF.

The chain joins TRBV7-9 to TRBJ2-3; with no DNA, the TCRdb D assignment of TRBD2 cannot be verified. The CDR3 totals 14 residues. Germline assignment: CDR1 SEHNR and CDR2 FQNEAQ (reference sequence). CDR3 in amino acids: CASSPTSGADTQYF.

This chain joins TRBV4-1 and TRBJ2-3; absent DNA, TCRdb's TRBD2 call cannot be checked. This CDR3 has 15 residues. Germline CDR1 and CDR2: MGHRA and YSYEKL. CDR3 residues: CASSQLSGSTDTQYF.

V is TRBV12-3 or TRBV12-4 and J is TRBJ2-5. There are 14 residues in the CDR3. CDR3 region: CASSFETVQETQYF.

This chain connects TRBV12-3 or TRBV12-4 to TRBJ2-2. This CDR3 region has 14 residues. The CDR3: CASSLGTNTGELFF.

The chain combines TRBV10-1 with TRBJ1-6; TCRdb's D gene call, TRBD1, goes unchecked for lack of DNA. Germline V gene data show CDR1 as WNHNN and CDR2 as SYGVQD (reference sequence). The CDR3 has 13 residues. This chain's CDR3 is CASSAGSASPLHF.

The rearrangement links TRBV9 to TRBJ1-4. CDR1 is SGDLS and CDR2 is YYNGEE in the germline V gene. The CDR3 totals 14 residues. CDR3 amino acids: CASSSRVAGGKLFF.

The rearrangement links TRBV18 to TRBJ1-4. Looked up from germline, CDR1 is KGHSH and CDR2 is LQKENI. This CDR3 has 13 residues. The CDR3 region is CASSLAGYEKLFF.

V and J are TRBV14 and TRBJ2-7; lacking DNA, the TRBD2 call made by TCRdb goes unchecked. This CDR3 region has 16 residues. CDR1 is SGHDN, CDR2 FVKESK, per germline. This chain's CDR3 is CASSPLLGGASYEQYF.

The chain uses TRBV12-3 or TRBV12-4 and TRBJ2-1; TCRdb's D call, TRBD2, is unchecked because there is no DNA. The CDR3 has 15 residues. CDR3 sequence: CASSPGTSGVDEQFF.

The genes are TRBV11-3 and TRBJ2-2. The CDR3 is 13 residues long. Looked up from germline, CDR1 is SGHNT and CDR2 is YENEEA. CDR3 region: CASSSGWGGELFF.

V is TRBV18 and J is TRBJ2-5; the TRBD2 assignment by TCRdb is unverifiable without DNA. The CDR3 consists of 15 residues. Germline V gives CDR1 KGHSH, CDR2 LQKENI. CDR3 residues: CASSPDAGGGETQYF.

This sequence joins TRBV3-1 and TRBJ2-5; TCRdb designates TRBD2, a call that cannot be tested without DNA. The CDR3 is 14 residues long. CDR1 is LGHDT and CDR2 is YNNKEL in the germline V gene (reference sequence). CDR3 residues: CASRRLAGGETQYF.

V gene TRBV28 combines with J gene TRBJ2-1. Germline values: CDR1 MDHEN, CDR2 SYDVKM. The CDR3 runs 16 residues. The CDR3 protein is CASSLRQFPFYNEQFF.